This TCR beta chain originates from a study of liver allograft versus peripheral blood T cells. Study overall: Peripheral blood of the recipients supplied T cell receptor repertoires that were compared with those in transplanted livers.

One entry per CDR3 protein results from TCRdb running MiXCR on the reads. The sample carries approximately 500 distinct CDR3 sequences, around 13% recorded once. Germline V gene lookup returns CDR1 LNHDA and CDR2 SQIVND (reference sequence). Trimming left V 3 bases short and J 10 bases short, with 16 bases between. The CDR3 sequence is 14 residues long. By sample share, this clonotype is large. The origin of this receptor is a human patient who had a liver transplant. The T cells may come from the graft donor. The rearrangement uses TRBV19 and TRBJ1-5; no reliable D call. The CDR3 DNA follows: TGTGCCAGTAGTATTTACAGAGATCTCGATCCCCAGCATTTT. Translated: CASSIYRDLDPQHF. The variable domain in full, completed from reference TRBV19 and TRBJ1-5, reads DGGITQSPKYLFRKEGQNVTLSCEQNLNHDAMYWYRQDPGQGLRLIYYSQIVNDFQKGDIAEGYSVSREKKESFPLTVTSAQKNPTAFYLCASSIYRDLDPQHFGDGTRLSIL.